This entry lists 7 T cell receptor beta chains sequenced from one sample in a study of T cells expressing NK-cell markers. Reprocessing the 5' RACE reads, TCRdb reports a single entry for every CDR3 protein and omits DNA. The ten most abundant clones cover 5% to 5.5% of a sample with hundreds of thousands of distinct CDR3 sequences. Sequencing was performed on blood T cells: a sorted CD56 or NKG2C T cell subset, CD4+ or CD8+ T cells, or bulk PBMC T cells (not recorded which). Every receptor here comes from a man between 18 and 69 years old in good health.

This chain links TRBV18 with TRBJ2-3. Germline CDR1 is KGHSH and CDR2 is LQKENI. This CDR3 comprises 13 residues. This CDR3 is CASSPRLTDTQYF.

The chain is built from TRBV12-3 or TRBV12-4 and TRBJ1-4. CDR3 length: 16 residues. The CDR3 sequence is CASSGGTARAWEKLFF.

This chain joins TRBV28 and TRBJ2-7. Germline V gives CDR1 MDHEN, CDR2 SYDVKM. The CDR3 contains 13 residues. CDR3 in amino acids: CASSYRRAYEQYF. The full variable domain, in which reference TRBV28 and TRBJ2-7 provide the parts outside the CDR3, is DVKVTQSSRYLVKRTGEKVFLECVQDMDHENMFWYRQDPGLGLRLIYFSYDVKMKEKGDIPEGYSVSREKKERFSLILESASTNQTSMYLCASSYRRAYEQYFGPGTRLTVT.

This rearrangement joins TRBV28 to TRBJ2-1; TCRdb designates TRBD2, a call that cannot be tested without DNA. The CDR3 has 16 amino acids. The germline CDR1 and CDR2 sequences are MDHEN and SYDVKM. The CDR3 loop reads CASSPPAGGPNNEQFF.

The CDR3 region is CASSQEPPGTAPYEQYF. The chain is built from TRBV4-1 and TRBJ2-7; TCRdb picks TRBD1, but there is no DNA to check that call. Germline CDR1 reads MGHRA; CDR2 reads YSYEKL. The CDR3 sequence is 17 residues long.

J is TRBJ2-7 and V is TRBV27; TCRdb calls TRBD1, which cannot be checked without DNA. Germline V gives CDR1 MNHEY, CDR2 SMNVEV (reference sequence). The CDR3 length is 14 residues. The CDR3: CASSLRDRVGDEYF.

The chain combines TRBV6-2 or TRBV6-3 with TRBJ1-1; TCRdb names TRBD1, which stays unverified in the absence of DNA. This CDR3 has 14 amino acids. The germline V gene encodes CDR1 MNHEY and CDR2 SVGEGT. CDR3 residues: CASRDGTGGTEAFF.